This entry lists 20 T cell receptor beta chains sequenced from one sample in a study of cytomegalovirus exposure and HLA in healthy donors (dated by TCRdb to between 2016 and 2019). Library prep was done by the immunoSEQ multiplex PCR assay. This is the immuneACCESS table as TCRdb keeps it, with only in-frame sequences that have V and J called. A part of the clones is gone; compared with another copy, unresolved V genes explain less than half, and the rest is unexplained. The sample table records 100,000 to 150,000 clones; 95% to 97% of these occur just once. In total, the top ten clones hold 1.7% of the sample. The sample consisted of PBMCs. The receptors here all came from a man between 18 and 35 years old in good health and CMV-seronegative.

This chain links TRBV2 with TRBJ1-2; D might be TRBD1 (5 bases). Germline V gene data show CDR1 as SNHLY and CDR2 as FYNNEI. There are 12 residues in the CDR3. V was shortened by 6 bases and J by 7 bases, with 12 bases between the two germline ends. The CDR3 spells CASRDIALGYTF. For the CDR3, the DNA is TGTGCCAGCAGGGACATAGCCCTTGGCTACACCTTC.

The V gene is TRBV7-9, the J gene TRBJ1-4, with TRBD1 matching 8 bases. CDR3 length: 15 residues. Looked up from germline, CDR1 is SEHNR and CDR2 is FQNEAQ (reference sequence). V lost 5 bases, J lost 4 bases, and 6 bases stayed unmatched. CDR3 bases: TGTGCCAGCAGCGGGGGGACAGGCCATAATGAAAAACTGTTTTTT. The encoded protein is CASSGGTGHNEKLFF.

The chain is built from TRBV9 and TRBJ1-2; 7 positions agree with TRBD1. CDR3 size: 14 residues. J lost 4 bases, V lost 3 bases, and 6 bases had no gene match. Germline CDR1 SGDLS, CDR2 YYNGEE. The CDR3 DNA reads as TGTGCCAGCAGCGGAACAGACAGGGCCTATGGCTACACCTTC. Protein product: CASSGTDRAYGYTF.

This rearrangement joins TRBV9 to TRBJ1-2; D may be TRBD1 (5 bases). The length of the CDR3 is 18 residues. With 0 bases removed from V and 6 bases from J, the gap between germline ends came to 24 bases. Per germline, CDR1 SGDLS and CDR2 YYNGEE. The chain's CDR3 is CASSVEGTWRAPRNGYTF. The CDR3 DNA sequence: TGTGCCAGCAGCGTAGAGGGGACGTGGAGGGCACCGCGCAATGGCTACACCTTC.

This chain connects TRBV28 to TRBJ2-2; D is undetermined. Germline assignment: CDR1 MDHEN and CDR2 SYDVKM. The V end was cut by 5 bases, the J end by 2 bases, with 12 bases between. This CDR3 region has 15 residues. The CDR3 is CASSMPERNTGELFF. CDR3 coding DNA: TGTGCCAGCAGTATGCCCGAGCGCAACACCGGGGAGCTGTTTTTT.

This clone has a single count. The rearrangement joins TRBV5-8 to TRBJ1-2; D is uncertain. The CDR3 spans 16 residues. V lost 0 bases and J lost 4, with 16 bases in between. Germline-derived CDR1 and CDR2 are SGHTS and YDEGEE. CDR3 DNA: TGTGCCAGCAGCTTGGGCCTCCTGACACAAACCTATGGCTACACCTTC. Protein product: CASSLGLLTQTYGYTF.

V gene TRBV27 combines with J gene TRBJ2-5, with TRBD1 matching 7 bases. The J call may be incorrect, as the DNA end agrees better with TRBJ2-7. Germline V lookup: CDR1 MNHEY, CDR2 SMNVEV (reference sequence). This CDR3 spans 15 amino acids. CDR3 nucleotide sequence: TGTGCCAGCAGTTCGGACGACAGGGTCTCCTACGAGCAGTACTTC. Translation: CASSSDDRVSYEQYF.

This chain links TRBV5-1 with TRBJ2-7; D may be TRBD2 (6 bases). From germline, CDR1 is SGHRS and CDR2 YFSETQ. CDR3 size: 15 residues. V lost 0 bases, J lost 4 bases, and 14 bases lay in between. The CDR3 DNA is TGCGCCAGCAGCTTGGGGGTGGGAGGAAGGTACGAGCAGTACTTC. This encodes CASSLGVGGRYEQYF.

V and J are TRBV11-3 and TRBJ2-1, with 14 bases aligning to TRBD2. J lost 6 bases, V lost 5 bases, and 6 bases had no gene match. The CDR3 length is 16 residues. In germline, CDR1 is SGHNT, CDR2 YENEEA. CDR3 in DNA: TGTGCCAGCAGCGCTACCGGGACTAGCGGGAGCAATGAGCAGTTCTTC. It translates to CASSATGTSGSNEQFF.

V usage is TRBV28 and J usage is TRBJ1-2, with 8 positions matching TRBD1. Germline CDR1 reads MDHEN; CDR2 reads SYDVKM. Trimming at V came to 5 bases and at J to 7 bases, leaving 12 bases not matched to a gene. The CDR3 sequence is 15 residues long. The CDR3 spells CASSLLDREGGGYTF. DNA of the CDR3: TGTGCCAGCAGTCTATTGGACAGGGAAGGTGGTGGCTACACCTTC.

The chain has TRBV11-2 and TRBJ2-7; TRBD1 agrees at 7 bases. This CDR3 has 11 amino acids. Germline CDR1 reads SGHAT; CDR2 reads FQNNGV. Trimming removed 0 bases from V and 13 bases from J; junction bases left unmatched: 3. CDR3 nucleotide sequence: TGTGCCAGCAGCTTAGAAGGGACAGCTTACTTC. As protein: CASSLEGTAYF.

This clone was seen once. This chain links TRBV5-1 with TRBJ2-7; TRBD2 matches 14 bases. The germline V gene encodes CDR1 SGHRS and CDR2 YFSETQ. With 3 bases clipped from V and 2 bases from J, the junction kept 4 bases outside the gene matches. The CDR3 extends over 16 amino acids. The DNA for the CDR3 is TGCGCCAGCAGCTCCCGGACTAGCGGGGGGACCTACGAGCAGTACTTC. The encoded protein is CASSSRTSGGTYEQYF.

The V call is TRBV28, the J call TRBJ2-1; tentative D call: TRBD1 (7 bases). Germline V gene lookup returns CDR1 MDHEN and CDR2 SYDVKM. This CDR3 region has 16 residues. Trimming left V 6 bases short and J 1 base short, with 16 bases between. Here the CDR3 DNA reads TGTGCCAGCAGCCCGGACAGGAGGGATTCCTACAATGAGCAGTTCTTC. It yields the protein CASSPDRRDSYNEQFF.

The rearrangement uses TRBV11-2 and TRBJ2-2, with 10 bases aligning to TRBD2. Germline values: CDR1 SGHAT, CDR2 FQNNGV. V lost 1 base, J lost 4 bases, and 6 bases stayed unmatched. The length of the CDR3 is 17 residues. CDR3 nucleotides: TGTGCCAGCAGCTTAGTTTCTAGCGGGAGCCGCACCGGGGAGCTGTTTTTT. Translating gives CASSLVSSGSRTGELFF.

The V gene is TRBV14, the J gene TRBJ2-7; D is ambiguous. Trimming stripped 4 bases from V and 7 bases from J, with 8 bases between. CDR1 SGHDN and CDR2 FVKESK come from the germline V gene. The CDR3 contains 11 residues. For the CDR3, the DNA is TGTGCCAGCAGCCGAGGTTGGGAGCAGTACTTC. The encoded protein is CASSRGWEQYF.

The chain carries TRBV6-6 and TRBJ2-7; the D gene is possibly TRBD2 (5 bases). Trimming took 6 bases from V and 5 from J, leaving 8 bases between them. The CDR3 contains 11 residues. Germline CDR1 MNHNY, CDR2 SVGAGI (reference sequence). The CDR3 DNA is TGTGCCAGCAGCACCGGGAACGAGCAGTACTTC. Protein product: CASSTGNEQYF.

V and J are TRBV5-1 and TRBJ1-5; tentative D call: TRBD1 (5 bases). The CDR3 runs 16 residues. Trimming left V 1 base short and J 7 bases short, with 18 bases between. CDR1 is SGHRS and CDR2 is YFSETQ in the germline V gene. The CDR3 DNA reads TGCGCCAGCAGCTTGAATTCGCTCGGCGCAGGGCAGCCCCAGCATTTT. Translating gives CASSLNSLGAGQPQHF.

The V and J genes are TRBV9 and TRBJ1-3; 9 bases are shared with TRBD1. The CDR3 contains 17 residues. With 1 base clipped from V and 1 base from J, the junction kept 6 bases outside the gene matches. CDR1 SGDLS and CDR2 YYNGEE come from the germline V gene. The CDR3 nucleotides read TGTGCCAGCAGCGTACTAGGACAGGGGAAGTCTGGAAACACCATATATTTT. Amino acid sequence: CASSVLGQGKSGNTIYF.

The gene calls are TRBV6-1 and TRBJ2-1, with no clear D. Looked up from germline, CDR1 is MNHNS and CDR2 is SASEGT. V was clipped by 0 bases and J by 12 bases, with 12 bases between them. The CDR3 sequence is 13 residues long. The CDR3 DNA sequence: TGTGCCAGCAGTGAAGCCTACTCTACCGGGCAGTTCTTC. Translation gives CASSEAYSTGQFF.

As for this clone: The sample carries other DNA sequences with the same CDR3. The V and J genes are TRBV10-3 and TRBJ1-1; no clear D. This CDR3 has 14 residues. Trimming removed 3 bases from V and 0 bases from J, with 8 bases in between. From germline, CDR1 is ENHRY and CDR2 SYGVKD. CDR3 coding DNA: TGTGCCATCAGTGACCCCACAGTGAACACTGAAGCTTTCTTT. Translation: CAISDPTVNTEAFF.